The entry that follows covers one T cell receptor beta chain sequence. Antigen specificity is unknown. The CDR3 extends over 15 amino acids. From germline, CDR1 is SQVTM and CDR2 ANQGSEA. From its re-call of the 5' RACE reads, TCRdb lists each CDR3 protein once, without DNA. This sample's table reports 500,000 to 700,000 distinct CDR3 sequences. This entry comes from a study of T cells expressing NK-cell markers. On the study more broadly: Sequencing of TCR beta repertoires drew on sorted CD3+CD56+NKG2C+, CD3+CD56+NKG2C- and CD3+CD56-NKG2C+ T cells. Seven HCMV-seropositive donors and one seronegative donor made up the eight sequenced donors.

Overall study results and limits: The HCMV specificity of the expanded NKG2C+ T cell clones stayed unresolved.

The chain employs TRBV29-1 and TRBJ2-1; TCRdb calls TRBD1, which cannot be checked without DNA. This receptor was obtained from a man younger than 30 in good health. Source material: blood T cells: a sorted CD56 or NKG2C T cell subset, CD4+ or CD8+ T cells, or bulk PBMC T cells (not recorded which). The CDR3 loop is CSVGRTGTSWDEQFF.